This T cell receptor beta chain comes out of a study of T cells in Graves' hyperthyroidism and ophthalmopathy (dated by TCRdb to about 2019). For the wider study: Peripheral blood was sampled at the time of initial diagnosis, prior to any treatment. For training and testing, the roughly 93 patients in the discovery cohort were randomly divided in a 7:3 ratio. Whether ophthalmopathy could be predicted prospectively was tested in an independent validation cohort made up of under 20 hyperthyroidism patients plus 17 patients who later progressed to ophthalmopathy. The paper describes TCR Vbeta CDR3 sequencing of 130 to 150 peripheral blood samples, made up of around 41 ophthalmopathy patients, more than 70 hyperthyroidism patients and 17 progressor patients. In addition, the study compared T-cell repertoires in thyroid tissue and in blood from six Graves' hyperthyroidism patients. To identify distinguishing TCR V-J signatures, a discovery cohort of around 100 patients was used, comprising some 43 with Graves' ophthalmopathy and around 57 with stable Graves' hyperthyroidism. After sampling, hyperthyroidism patients received methimazole starting at 30 mg daily, and ophthalmopathy patients received high-dose intravenous methylprednisolone.

The sample holds a few counts of this clonotype. Its antigen specificity is not known. Per-base quality was not reported, and no clone a single base away is much larger than it. V loses 2 bases, J loses 4 bases, and the germline ends lie 11 bases apart. The germline V gene (reference sequence) gives CDR1 as SEHNR and CDR2 as FQNEAQ. There are 14 amino acids in the CDR3, from cysteine to phenylalanine inclusive. Just CDR3 DNA is preserved here, 42 bases in frame from base 1. Ophthalmopathy patients had moderately to severely active disease, Clinical Activity Score of at least 3, NOSPECS grade of at least 4, and duration under 3 months. Patients with uncontrolled infections, other autoimmune diseases, pregnancy or lactation were excluded. Diagnoses were based on clinical symptoms, serum thyroxine and TRAb, thyroid ultrasound and orbital computed tomography. PBMCs were separated from 7.5 to 10 ml of fresh peripheral blood using Ficoll-Paque density gradient centrifugation. Trizol reagent was used to extract total RNA, and RNA quality was then checked on an Agilent 2100 Bioanalyzer.

Study-wide findings and limitations: Ophthalmopathy was separated from stable hyperthyroidism by a 13 V-J signature model, with roughly 88% sensitivity and about 81% specificity obtained in cross-validation and 80%/75% obtained in testing. In validation, progression to ophthalmopathy was predicted by the model with roughly 69% sensitivity and just over 72% specificity, a median of roughly six months before onset. Most expanded thyroid clonotypes (frequency above 0.001) were also detected in blood, a finding suggesting that blood repertoires may reflect thyroid immune responses. No statistical method was used to fix the sample size in advance, and group allocation was not hidden from the investigators.

TCR beta CDR3 regions were amplified from RNA transcripts. The first round of RT-PCR for the TCR CDR3 was performed with the HTBI primer set and the Qiagen OneStep RT-PCR kit. Libraries were constructed in a second round of multiplex PCR, after which size selection and purification were performed. The libraries were sequenced on an Illumina HiSeq2000 using paired-end 100 bp reads. The published analysis was carried out like this. Raw data were processed with SOAPnuke, discarding reads with adapters, uncalled bases, mean Phred below 15, or no exact constant-primer or identifier match. High-quality paired reads were merged with COPE v1.2.5, and unique nucleotide sequences were defined as clonotypes. MiTCR v1.1 was used to align clonotypes to the IMGT TRBV, TRBD and TRBJ reference segments. Analysis was restricted to V-J combinations with a frequency above 0.0001, which covered roughly 99% of repertoires. The TCS score was defined as the ratio of F50 (clonal expansion) to E x V (chaos), calculated using BLOSUM62-based TCRdist between CDR3 peptides within each V-J. Welch's t-statistics and random forest reduced approximately 520 V-J features to around 14, which were used in a naive Bayes classifier (R e1071). TCRdb's own reprocessing of the public reads used fastp at Q25 and MiXCR and kept productive beta chains. Here each entry gathers all rows of one CDR3 protein and keeps the most common genes and DNA. These V and J calls are TCRdb output, not the study's own analysis. This sample has roughly 530,000 distinct CDR3 sequences in its table, and roughly 15% of those were observed once. Clones ranked in the top ten supply 17% of the sample.

Recombination joined TRBV7-9 with TRBJ1-2; a confident D gene designation cannot be given. This TCR came from a woman in her late teens or twenties with Graves' ophthalmopathy. Source material: blood. The CDR3 region has the sequence CASSLPTRGYGYTF. The nucleotides read TGTGCCAGCAGCTTACCAACCCGGGGCTATGGCTACACCTTC. This CDR3, with the reference TRBV7-9 and TRBJ1-2 proteins standing in past its ends, gives the full variable domain DTGVSQNPRHKITKRGQNVTFRCDPISEHNRLYWYRQTLGQGPEFLTYFQNEAQLEKSRLLSDRFSAERPKGSFSTLEIQRTEQGDSAMYLCASSLPTRGYGYTFGSGTRLTVV.